This T cell receptor beta chain appears in the sequencing data of a study of blood T cell repertoires in COVID-19. Individuals aged roughly 18 to 100 years were recruited from about two dozen US areas. Germline CDR1 is SGHNT and CDR2 is YENEEA. This CDR3 comprises 11 residues. V was pared by 4 bases and J by 3 bases, with 2 bases between. Libraries were prepared by immunoSEQ multiplex PCR; TCRdb keeps only in-frame clonotypes and omits some of them. The sample yields 300,000 to 450,000 clones, 88% seen once. What was sequenced was PBMCs or T cells enriched from blood (not recorded which). The chain employs TRBV11-3 and TRBJ2-3; no clear D gene. The receptor was derived from a woman in her twenties or thirties who had been exposed to COVID-19. This chain's CDR3 is CASSSTDTQYF. The DNA for the CDR3 is TGTGCCAGCAGCTCGACAGATACGCAGTATTTT.